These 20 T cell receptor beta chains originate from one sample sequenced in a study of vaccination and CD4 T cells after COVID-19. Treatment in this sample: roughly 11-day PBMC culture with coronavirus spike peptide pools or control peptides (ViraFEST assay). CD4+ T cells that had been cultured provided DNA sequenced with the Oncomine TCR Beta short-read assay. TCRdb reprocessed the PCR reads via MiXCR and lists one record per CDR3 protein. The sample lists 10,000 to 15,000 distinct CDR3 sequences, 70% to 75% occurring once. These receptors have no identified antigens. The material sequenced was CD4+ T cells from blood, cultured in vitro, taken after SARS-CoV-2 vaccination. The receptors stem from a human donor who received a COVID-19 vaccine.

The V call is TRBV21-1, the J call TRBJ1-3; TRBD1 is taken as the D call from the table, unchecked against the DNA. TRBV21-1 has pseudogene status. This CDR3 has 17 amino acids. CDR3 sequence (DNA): TGTGCCAGCTCACCTCAACGAACAGGGGCCCCAGGAAACACCATATATTTT. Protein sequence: CASSPQRTGAPGNTIYF.

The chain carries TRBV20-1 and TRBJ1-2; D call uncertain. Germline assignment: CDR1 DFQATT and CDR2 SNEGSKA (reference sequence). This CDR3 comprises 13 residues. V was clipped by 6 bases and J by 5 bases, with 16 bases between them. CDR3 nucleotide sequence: TGCAGTGCCCATGGGCCCGGCGCTTATGGCTACACCTTC. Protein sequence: CSAHGPGAYGYTF.

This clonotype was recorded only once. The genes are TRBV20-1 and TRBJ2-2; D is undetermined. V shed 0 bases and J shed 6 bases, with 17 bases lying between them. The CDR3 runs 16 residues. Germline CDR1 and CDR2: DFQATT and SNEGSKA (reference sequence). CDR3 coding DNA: TGCAGTGCTAGAGATCAATTAAGTACTGAGGCCGGGGAGCTGTTTTTT. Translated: CSARDQLSTEAGELFF.

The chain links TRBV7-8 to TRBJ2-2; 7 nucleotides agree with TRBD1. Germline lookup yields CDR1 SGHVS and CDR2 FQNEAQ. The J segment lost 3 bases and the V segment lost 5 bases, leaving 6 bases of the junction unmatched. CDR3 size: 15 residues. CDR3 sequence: CASSRDSRDTGELFF. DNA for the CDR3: TGTGCCAGCAGCCGGGACAGTAGGGACACCGGGGAGCTGTTTTTT. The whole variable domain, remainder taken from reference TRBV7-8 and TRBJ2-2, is GAGVSQSPRYKVAKRGQDVALRCDPISGHVSLFWYQQALGQGPEFLTYFQNEAQLDKSGLPSDRFFAERPEGSVSTLKIQRTQQEDSAVYLCASSRDSRDTGELFFGEGSRLTVL.

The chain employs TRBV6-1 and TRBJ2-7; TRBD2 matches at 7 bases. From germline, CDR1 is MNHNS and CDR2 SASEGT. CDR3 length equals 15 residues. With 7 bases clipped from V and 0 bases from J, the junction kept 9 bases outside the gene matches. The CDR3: CASKRGERNSYEQYF. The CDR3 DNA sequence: TGTGCCAGCAAACGGGGGGAGAGAAACTCCTACGAGCAGTACTTC.

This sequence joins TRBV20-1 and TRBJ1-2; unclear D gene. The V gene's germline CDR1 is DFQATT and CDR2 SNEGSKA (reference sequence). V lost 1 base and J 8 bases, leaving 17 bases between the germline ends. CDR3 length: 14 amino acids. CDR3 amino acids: CSARADAARVGYTF. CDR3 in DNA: TGCAGTGCTAGAGCTGATGCGGCGCGAGTAGGCTACACCTTC.

The CDR3 loop reads CSARGQAGVETQYF. The CDR3 region has the DNA TGCAGTGCTAGAGGACAGGCTGGCGTGGAGACCCAGTACTTC. The gene calls are TRBV20-1 and TRBJ2-5; tentative D call: TRBD1 (6 bases). This CDR3 has 14 residues. The germline V and J ends were trimmed by 1 base and 5 bases, with 14 bases remaining between them. Germline CDR1 reads DFQATT; CDR2 reads SNEGSKA (reference sequence).

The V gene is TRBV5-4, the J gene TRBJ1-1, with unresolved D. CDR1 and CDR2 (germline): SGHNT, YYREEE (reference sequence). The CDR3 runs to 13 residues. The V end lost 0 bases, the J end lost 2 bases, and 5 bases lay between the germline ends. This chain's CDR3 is CASSLDSNTEAFF. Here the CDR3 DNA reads TGTGCCAGCAGCTTGGACAGTAACACTGAAGCTTTCTTT.

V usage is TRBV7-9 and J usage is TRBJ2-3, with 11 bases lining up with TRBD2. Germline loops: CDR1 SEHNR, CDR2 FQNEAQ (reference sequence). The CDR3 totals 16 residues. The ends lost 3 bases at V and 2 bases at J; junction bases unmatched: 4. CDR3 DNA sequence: TGTGCCAGCAGCTTCCTAGCGGGGGGTATCACAGATACGCAGTATTTT. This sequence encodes CASSFLAGGITDTQYF.

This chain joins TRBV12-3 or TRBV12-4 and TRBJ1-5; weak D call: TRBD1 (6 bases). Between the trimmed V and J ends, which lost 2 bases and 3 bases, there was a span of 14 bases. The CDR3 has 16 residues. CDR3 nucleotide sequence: TGTGCCAGCAGTTTAAGGGGGGCAGGGACCAATCAGCCCCAGCATTTT. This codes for CASSLRGAGTNQPQHF.

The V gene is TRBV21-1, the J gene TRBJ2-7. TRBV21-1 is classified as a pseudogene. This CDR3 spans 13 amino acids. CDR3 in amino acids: CAIDLGLSYEQYF. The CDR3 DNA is TGTGCCATAGACCTGGGTTTGAGCTACGAGCAGTACTTC.

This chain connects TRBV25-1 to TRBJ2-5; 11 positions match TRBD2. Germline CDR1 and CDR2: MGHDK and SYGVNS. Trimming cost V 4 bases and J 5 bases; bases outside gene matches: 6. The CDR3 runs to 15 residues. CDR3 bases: TGTGCCAGCAGTGTCCTAGCGGGGGGTGATGAGACCCAGTACTTC. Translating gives CASSVLAGGDETQYF.

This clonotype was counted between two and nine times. CDR3 coding DNA: TGTGCCAGCATGGTAGGACAGCTGACCGGGGAGCTGTTTTTT. Amino acids: CASMVGQLTGELFF. The genes are TRBV6-1 and TRBJ2-2; D is perhaps TRBD1 (6 bases). The CDR3 totals 14 residues. CDR1 MNHNS and CDR2 SASEGT come from the germline V gene. Trimming shortened V by 7 bases and J by 5 bases, and 14 bases separated the two germline ends.

The CDR3 sequence is CAWSVRRGTQYF. The CDR3 nucleotides are TGTGCCTGGAGTGTACGTAGGGGTACGCAGTATTTT. The rearrangement links TRBV30 to TRBJ2-3, with D possibly being TRBD1 (5 bases). The germline V gene encodes CDR1 GTSNPN and CDR2 SVGIG (reference sequence). Between the trimmed V and J ends, which lost 0 bases and 8 bases, there was a span of 9 bases. The CDR3 is 12 residues long.

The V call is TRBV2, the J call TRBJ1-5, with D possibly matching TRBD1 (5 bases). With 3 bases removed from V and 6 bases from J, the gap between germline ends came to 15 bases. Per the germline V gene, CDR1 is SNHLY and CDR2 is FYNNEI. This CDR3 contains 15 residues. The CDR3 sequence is CASSDGTYGGQPQHF. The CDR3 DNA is TGTGCCAGCAGTGACGGTACCTATGGGGGTCAGCCCCAGCATTTT.

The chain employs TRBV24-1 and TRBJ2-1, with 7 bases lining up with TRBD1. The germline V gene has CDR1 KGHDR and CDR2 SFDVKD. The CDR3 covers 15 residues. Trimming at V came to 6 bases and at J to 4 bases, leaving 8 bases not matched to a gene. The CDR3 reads CATSPDRAGYNEQFF. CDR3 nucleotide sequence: TGTGCCACCAGTCCTGACAGGGCCGGGTACAATGAGCAGTTCTTC.

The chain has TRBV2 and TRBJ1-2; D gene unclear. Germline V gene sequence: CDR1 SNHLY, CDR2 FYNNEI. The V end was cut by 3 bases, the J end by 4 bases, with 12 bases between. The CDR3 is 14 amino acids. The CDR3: CASSDYARSYGYTF. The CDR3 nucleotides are TGTGCCAGCAGTGATTACGCCCGCTCCTATGGCTACACCTTC.

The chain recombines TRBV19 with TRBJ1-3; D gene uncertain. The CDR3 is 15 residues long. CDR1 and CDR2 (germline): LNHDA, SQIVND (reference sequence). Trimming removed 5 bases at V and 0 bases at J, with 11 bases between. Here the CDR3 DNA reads TGTGCCAGTAGTTCCAGGACGAGCTCTGGAAACACCATATATTTT. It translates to CASSSRTSSGNTIYF.

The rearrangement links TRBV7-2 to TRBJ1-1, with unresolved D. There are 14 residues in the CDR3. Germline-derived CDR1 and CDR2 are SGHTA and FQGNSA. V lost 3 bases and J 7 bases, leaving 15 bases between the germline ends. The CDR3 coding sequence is TGTGCCAGCAGCTTCTATCCCGGGCATATTGAAGCTTTCTTT. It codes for CASSFYPGHIEAFF.

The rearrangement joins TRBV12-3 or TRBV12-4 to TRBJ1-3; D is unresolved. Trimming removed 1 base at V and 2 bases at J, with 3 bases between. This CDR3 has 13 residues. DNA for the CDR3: TGTGCCAGCAGTTTAGGAGCTGGAAACACCATATATTTT. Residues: CASSLGAGNTIYF.